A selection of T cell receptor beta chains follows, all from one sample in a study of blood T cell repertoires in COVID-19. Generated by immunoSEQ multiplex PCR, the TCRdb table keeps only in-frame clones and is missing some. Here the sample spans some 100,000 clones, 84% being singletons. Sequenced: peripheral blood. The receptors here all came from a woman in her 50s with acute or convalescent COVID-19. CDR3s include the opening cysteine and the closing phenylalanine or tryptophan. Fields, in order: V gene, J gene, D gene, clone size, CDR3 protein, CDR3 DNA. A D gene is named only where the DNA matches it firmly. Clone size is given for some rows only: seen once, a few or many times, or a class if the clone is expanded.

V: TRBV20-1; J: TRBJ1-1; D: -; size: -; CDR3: CSANRDGVAFF; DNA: TGCAGTGCCAACCGCGACGGGGTCGCTTTCTTT
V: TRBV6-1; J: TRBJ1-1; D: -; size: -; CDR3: CASSDNRVLTEAFF; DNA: TGTGCCAGCAGTGACAACAGGGTGTTGACTGAAGCTTTCTTT
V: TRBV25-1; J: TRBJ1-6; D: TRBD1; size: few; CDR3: CASSEYHFGTVGCSPLHF; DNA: TGTGCCAGCAGTGAATATCACTTCGGGACAGTTGGTTGTTCACCCCTCCACTTT
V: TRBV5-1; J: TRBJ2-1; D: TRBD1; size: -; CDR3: CASSSTGTGLSPQQFF; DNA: TGCGCCAGCAGCTCCACCGGGACAGGGTTATCGCCCCAGCAGTTCTTC
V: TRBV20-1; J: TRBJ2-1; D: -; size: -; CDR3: CSARVTTEQFF; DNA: TGCAGTGCTAGAGTGACGACAGAACAGTTCTTC
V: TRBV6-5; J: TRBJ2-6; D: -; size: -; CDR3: CASRGGSGANVLTF; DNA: TGTGCCAGCAGAGGGGGCTCTGGGGCCAACGTCCTGACTTTC
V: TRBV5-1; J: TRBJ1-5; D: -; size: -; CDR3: CASSLEGGNQPQHF; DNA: TGCGCCAGCAGCTTGGAGGGGGGCAATCAGCCCCAGCATTTT
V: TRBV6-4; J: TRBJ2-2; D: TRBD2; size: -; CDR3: CASSPTSGSPTGELFF; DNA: TGTGCCAGCAGTCCTACTAGCGGGAGCCCAACCGGGGAGCTGTTTTTT
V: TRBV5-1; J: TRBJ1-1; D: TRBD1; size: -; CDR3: CASSPGTANTEAFF; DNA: TGCGCCAGCAGCCCTGGGACAGCCAACACTGAAGCTTTCTTT
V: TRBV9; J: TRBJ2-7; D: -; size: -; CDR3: CASSPRGSYEQYF; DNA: TGTGCCAGCAGCCCCCGGGGGAGTTACGAGCAGTACTTC
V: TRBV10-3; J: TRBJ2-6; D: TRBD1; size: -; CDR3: CAISESGDRGLGSGANVLTF; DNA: TGTGCCATCAGTGAGTCTGGGGACAGGGGGCTCGGCTCTGGGGCCAACGTCCTGACTTTC
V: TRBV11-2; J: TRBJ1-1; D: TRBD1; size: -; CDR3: CASSPDGQGDTEAFF; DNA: TGTGCCAGCAGCCCAGACGGACAGGGAGACACTGAAGCTTTCTTT
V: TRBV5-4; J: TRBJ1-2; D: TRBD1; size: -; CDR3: CASSSGQGLYGYTF; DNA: TGTGCCAGCAGCAGCGGACAGGGCCTCTATGGCTACACCTTC
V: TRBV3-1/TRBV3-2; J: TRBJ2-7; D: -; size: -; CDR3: CASSQEDLAREQYF; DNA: TGTGCCAGCAGCCAAGAAGATCTGGCCCGCGAGCAGTACTTC
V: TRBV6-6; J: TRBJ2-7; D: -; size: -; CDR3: CASNKDGVYEQYF; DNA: TGTGCCAGCAATAAAGACGGGGTCTACGAGCAGTACTTC
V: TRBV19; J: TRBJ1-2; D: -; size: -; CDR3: CASSPGARRGYTF; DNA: TGTGCCAGTAGTCCTGGGGCGCGGCGGGGCTACACCTTC
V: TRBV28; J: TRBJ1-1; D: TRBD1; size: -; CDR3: CASSSPTGGDTEAFF; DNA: TGTGCCAGCAGCTCCCCTACAGGGGGGGACACTGAAGCTTTCTTT
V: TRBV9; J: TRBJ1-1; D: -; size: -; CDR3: CASSTTQDRNTEAFF; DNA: TGTGCCAGCAGCACCACCCAGGACAGGAACACTGAAGCTTTCTTT
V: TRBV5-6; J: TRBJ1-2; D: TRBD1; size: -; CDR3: CASSLGDRGPSYGYTF; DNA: TGTGCCAGCAGCTTAGGGGACAGGGGACCAAGCTATGGCTACACCTTC
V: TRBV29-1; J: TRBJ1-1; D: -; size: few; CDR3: CSVVMGAGDTEAFF; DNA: TGCAGCGTTGTAATGGGCGCGGGAGACACTGAAGCTTTCTTT
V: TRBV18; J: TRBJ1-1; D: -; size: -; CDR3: CASSPRVRDRGTEAFF; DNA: TGTGCCAGCTCACCACGGGTCAGGGATAGGGGGACTGAAGCTTTCTTT
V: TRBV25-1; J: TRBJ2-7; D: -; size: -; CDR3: CASSESKNRPYEQYF; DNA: TGTGCCAGCAGTGAATCTAAGAACAGGCCCTACGAGCAGTACTTC
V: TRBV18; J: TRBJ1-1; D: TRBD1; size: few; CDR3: CASSPSPGGDGEAFF; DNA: TGTGCCAGCTCACCTTCCCCAGGGGGCGACGGTGAAGCTTTCTTT
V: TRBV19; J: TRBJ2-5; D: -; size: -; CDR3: CASAERLTETQYF; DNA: TGTGCCAGTGCAGAGCGTCTGACAGAGACCCAGTACTTC
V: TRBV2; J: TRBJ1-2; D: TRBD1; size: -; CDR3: CASSDRLTGGLSGYTF; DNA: TGTGCCAGCAGTGATCGGTTAACAGGGGGCCTGAGTGGCTACACCTTC
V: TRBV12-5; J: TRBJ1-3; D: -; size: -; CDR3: CASGLLQGLTRNTIYF; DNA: TGTGCTAGTGGTTTGCTCCAGGGTCTTACGCGAAACACCATATATTTT
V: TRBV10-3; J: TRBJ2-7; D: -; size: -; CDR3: CAISDRQGFYEQYF; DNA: TGTGCCATCAGTGACCGGCAGGGTTTCTACGAGCAGTACTTC
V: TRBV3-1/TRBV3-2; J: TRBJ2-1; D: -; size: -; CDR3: CASSQDRGRSYNEQFF; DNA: TGTGCCAGCAGCCAAGACAGGGGTAGGTCCTACAATGAGCAGTTCTTC
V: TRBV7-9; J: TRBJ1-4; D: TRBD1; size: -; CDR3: CASSGQGTNEKLFF; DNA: TGTGCCAGCAGCGGACAGGGAACTAATGAAAAACTGTTTTTT
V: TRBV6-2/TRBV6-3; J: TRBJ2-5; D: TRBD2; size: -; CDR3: CASSYSIGLTSGDQETQYF; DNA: TGTGCCAGCAGTTACTCGATAGGGTTGACTAGCGGGGACCAAGAGACCCAGTACTTC